The sample holds a few counts of the clone carrying this T cell receptor (beta chain). What it binds is unknown. The study ran its PCR with 60 Vbeta and 13 Jbeta primers. The method was immunoSEQ multiplex PCR; TCRdb's version includes in-frame clones alone and lacks a portion of them. The sample has about 230,000 clones, roughly 91% seen once; the top ten hold roughly 1%. This sample is drawn from a study of cytomegalovirus exposure and HLA in healthy donors. Study outcomes and limitations: Under in vitro conditions, a few CMV-associated chains were confirmed as specific for CMV antigens. In a later analysis, the majority of CMV-associated beta chains seemingly showed HLA restriction.

Germline CDR1 is LGHNA and CDR2 is YSLEER. The CDR3 runs to 14 residues. The V gene lost 0 bases and the J gene lost 5 bases, with 10 bases spanning the gap. The sequenced sample consisted of PBMCs. The chain employs TRBV4-3 and TRBJ2-5; no firm D call. The origin of this receptor is a young woman in good health and CMV-seronegative. The CDR3 sequence: CASSQDPSVETQYF. The CDR3 DNA is TGCGCCAGCAGCCAAGACCCCTCAGTGGAGACCCAGTACTTC.